This is a list of T cell receptor beta chains from one sample in a study of OX40 agonist ivuxolimab in advanced cancers. The method was immunoSEQ multiplex PCR; TCRdb's version includes in-frame clones alone and lacks a portion of them. The sample consists of under 75,000 clones, 65% to 85% of them appearing once. This material consisted of CD4+ or CD8+ T cells sorted from blood, taken in a trial of the OX40 agonist ivuxolimab. All receptors derive from an adult with an advanced solid tumor such as melanoma, head and neck, liver or kidney cancer. Each CDR3 is given with its conserved first and last residue. D genes are given only for firm matches. Size is stated for part of the rows, as once, few or many counts, or as a class when the clone is expanded.

>NA|TRBJ2-2|TRBV4-1|NA
TGCGCCAGCAGCCAACAGGACCTAATCTCGATCGGGGAGCTGTTTTTT
CASSQQDLISIGELFF
>NA|TRBJ1-1|TRBV2|NA
TGTGCCAGCAGTGAAAGTAGTGTGGCTGAAGCTTTCTTT
CASSESSVAEAFF
>TRBD2|TRBJ2-7|TRBV6-1|NA
TGTGCCAGCGCTACTAGCGGCCTCTCCTACGAGCAGTACTTC
CASATSGLSYEQYF
>NA|TRBJ2-7|TRBV5-1|NA
TGCGCCAGCAGCTTGATCGGGGCCCACGAGCAGTACTTC
CASSLIGAHEQYF
>TRBD1|TRBJ1-5|TRBV4-2|NA
TGTGCCAGCAGCCAGGGGACAGGGGAGGATCAGCCCCAGCATTTT
CASSQGTGEDQPQHF
>NA|TRBJ2-3|TRBV7-9|NA
TGTGCCAGCACGACGGGGGACAGCAGCACAGATACGCAGTATTTT
CASTTGDSSTDTQYF
>NA|TRBJ2-2|TRBV11-2|NA
TGTGCCAGCAGCTTACTCCGGGACACCGGGGAGCTGTTTTTT
CASSLLRDTGELFF
>NA|TRBJ2-7|TRBV28|NA
TGTGCCAGCATGGAGGCGCCCAACTACGAGCAGTACTTC
CASMEAPNYEQYF
>TRBD1|TRBJ1-5|TRBV28|NA
TGTGCCAGCAGACCCGGGACAGGGGGGAGCAATCAGCCCCAGCATTTT
CASRPGTGGSNQPQHF
>TRBD2|TRBJ2-5|TRBV30|NA
TGTGCCTGGACTGATTTGCTAGCGGGAGGGGAGACCCAGTACTTC
CAWTDLLAGGETQYF
>NA|TRBJ1-3|TRBV5-4|NA
TGTGCCAGCAGCTTGTCTGGAAACACCATATATTTT
CASSLSGNTIYF
>NA|TRBJ2-5|TRBV28|NA
TGTGCCAGCAGTTTGGCAGCCCGGGAGACCCAGTACTTC
CASSLAARETQYF
>NA|TRBJ2-7|TRBV4-3|few
TGCGCCAGCAGCCAAGGAGGGTCAGGGAGGATTTTCTACGAGCAGTACTTC
CASSQGGSGRIFYEQYF
>TRBD1|TRBJ2-7|TRBV29-1|NA
TGCAGCGCCGCCTACAGACAGGGCCCCTACGAGCAGTACTTC
CSAAYRQGPYEQYF
>NA|TRBJ2-5|TRBV14|NA
TGTGCCAGCAGCCAAGTCCCCCAGACCCAGTACTTC
CASSQVPQTQYF
>TRBD2|TRBJ2-7|TRBV6-5|few
TGTGCCAGCAGGACCAAGCGGGAAAGGCCCTACGAGCAGTACTTC
CASRTKRERPYEQYF
>NA|TRBJ1-5|TRBV7-3|NA
TGTGCCAGCAGCCCTCTCTCAGTGCCCCAGCATTTT
CASSPLSVPQHF
>NA|TRBJ1-5|TRBV19|once
TGTGCCAGTAGTAGGACCGAGGTGCTGGCGCAGCCCCAGCATTTT
CASSRTEVLAQPQHF